Sequencing of this TCR beta chain was carried out in a study of Tregs in tolerant kidney transplant recipients (dated by TCRdb to the late 2010s). Background for the entire study: Before combined kidney and bone marrow transplantation, this study identified donor-specific regulatory T cells using TCRbeta sequencing and then followed those same cells after transplant. TCRbeta repertoire sequencing was used in a few healthy controls to compare several ways of expanding Tregs specific for an allogeneic donor. What the study reported, not specific to this receptor: Expanding Tregs with activated donor B cells appeared to identify the most biologically relevant and donor-specific TCRbeta repertoire. Biological reproducibility was not examined directly, but technical replication error appeared to be minimal. The study was constrained by small patient numbers, and validation of the findings is required in larger populations and under other immunosuppression protocols.

Genomic DNA was extracted from sorted cells with the QIAGEN DNeasy Blood and Tissue Kit for TCRbeta CDR3 sequencing. Through immunoSEQ, high-throughput TCRbeta CDR3 sequencing was done commercially, including PCR amplification with internal controls and bias correction. The original methods were these. Unique productive TCRbeta sequences were defined by CDR3 nucleotide sequence where primers matched, otherwise by CDR3 amino acid sequence with Vbeta and Jbeta genes. As a correction for sorting error, sequences shared between sorted populations at a frequency ratio of 2:1 or less were discarded, and the remaining shared sequences were assigned to the higher population. Donor-reactive sequences were defined as at least 5-fold expanded in CFSE-low cells versus unstimulated cells, with frequency of at least 0.01% in CFSE-low cells. Repertoire divergence was quantified by Jensen-Shannon divergence using the top 100 TCRbeta sequences ranked by frequency. For samples with multiple sequencing runs, sorting error was corrected separately for each run before the runs were pooled. Held by TCRdb, this immuneACCESS table contains in-frame sequences only and omits some clones. Under half of the omission traces to an unresolved V gene where checked; the cause of the rest is unknown. The DNA gave D and trimming, while V, J and clone size come from that table. A total of hundreds of thousands of clones appear in this sample, 80% to 85% of them only once. The top ten clones comprise 0.55% to 0.65% of the sample.

Regarding this clone: Its recognized antigen is unknown. A junction end diverges from the germline sequence, so it may reflect a read error. The same CDR3 can be traced to other DNA sequences in this sample.

Counted from cysteine to phenylalanine, this CDR3 has 15 amino acids. The only DNA kept is the CDR3, 45 bases in frame from the first base. According to the germline V gene, CDR1 reads MGHRA and CDR2 reads YSYEKL. Thawed PBMCs were FACS-sorted into unstimulated Tregs (CD4+CD25+CD127-), CD4+ non-Tregs (CD4+CD25-), CD4 cells and CD8 cells. Healthy control blood was obtained either as purchased buffy coats or from healthy volunteers. Healthy control blood was separated into PBMCs by Ficoll density gradient and cryopreserved, and patient PBMCs were collected both before and after transplant. The sequencing sample was made of CD4+ T cells from blood. The receptor was isolated from a human donor in good health. Here the chain combines TRBV4-1 and TRBJ2-2, with 7 bases in between that match TRBD2. In nucleotide form, the sequence is TGCGCCAGCAGCCAAGAGGCAGCGGGGCCCGGGGAGCTGTTTTTC. This translates into CASSQEAAGPGELFF.